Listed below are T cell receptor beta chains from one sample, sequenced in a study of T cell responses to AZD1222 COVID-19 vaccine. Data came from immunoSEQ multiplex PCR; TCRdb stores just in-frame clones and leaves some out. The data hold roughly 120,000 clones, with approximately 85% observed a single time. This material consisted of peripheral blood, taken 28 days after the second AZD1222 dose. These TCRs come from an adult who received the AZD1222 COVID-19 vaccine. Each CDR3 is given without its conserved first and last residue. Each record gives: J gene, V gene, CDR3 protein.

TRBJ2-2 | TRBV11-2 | ASSPAGTREFGGELF
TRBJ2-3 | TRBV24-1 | ATSEVGSADTQY
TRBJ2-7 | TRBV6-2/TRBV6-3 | ASSYAQTSGAYEQY
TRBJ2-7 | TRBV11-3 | ASSLSGSDSEQY
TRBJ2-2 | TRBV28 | ASSPSGGEPGELF
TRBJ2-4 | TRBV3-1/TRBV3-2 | ASSHFTGNKNIQY
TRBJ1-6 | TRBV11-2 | ARSGEIGNSPLH
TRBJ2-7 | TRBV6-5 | ASSYSGRDSYEQY
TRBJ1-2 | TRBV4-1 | ASSQGNTYGYGYT
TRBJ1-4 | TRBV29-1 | SVAGQYEKLF